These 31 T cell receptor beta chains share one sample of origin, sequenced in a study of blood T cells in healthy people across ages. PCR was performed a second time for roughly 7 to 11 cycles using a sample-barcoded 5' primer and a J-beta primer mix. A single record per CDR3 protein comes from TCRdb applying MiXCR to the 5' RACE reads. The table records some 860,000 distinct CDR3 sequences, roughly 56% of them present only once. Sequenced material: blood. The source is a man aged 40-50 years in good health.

This CDR3 reads CASREDSPKEAGERYF. In DNA form, the CDR3 reads TGTGCCAGCCGAGAGGACAGTCCGAAAGAAGCAGGCGAGCGGTACTTC. V gene TRBV9 combines with J gene TRBJ2-5; TRBD1 is a possible D gene (6 bases). The germline CDR1 and CDR2 sequences are SGDLS and YYNGEE. Between the trimmed V and J ends, which lost 7 bases and 13 bases, there was a span of 32 bases. The length of the CDR3 is 16 residues.

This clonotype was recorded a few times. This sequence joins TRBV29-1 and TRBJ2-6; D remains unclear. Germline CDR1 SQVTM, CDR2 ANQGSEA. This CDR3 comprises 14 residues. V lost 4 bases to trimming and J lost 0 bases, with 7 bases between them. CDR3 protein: CSVASSSGANVLTF. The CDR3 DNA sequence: TGCAGCGTTGCCTCTTCCTCTGGGGCCAACGTCCTGACTTTC.

The CDR3 DNA is TGTGCCAGCAGCGGCCGAAGACTAGCGAGCCAAGAGACCCAGTACTTC. Protein product: CASSGRRLASQETQYF. The rearrangement joins TRBV7-2 to TRBJ2-5; 8 nucleotides match TRBD2. The CDR3 totals 16 residues. CDR1 SGHTA and CDR2 FQGNSA come from the germline V gene. The ends lost 5 bases at V and 1 base at J; junction bases unmatched: 9. The full variable domain, in which reference TRBV7-2 and TRBJ2-5 provide the parts outside the CDR3, is GAGVSQSPSNKVTEKGKDVELRCDPISGHTALYWYRQSLGQGLEFLIYFQGNSAPDKSGLPSDRFSAERTGGSVSTLTIQRTQQEDSAVYLCASSGRRLASQETQYFGPGTRLLVL.

This chain's CDR3 is CASSQDGGTGIIYGYTF. DNA for the CDR3: TGTGCCAGCAGCCAAGACGGAGGGACAGGGATTATCTATGGCTACACCTTC. This chain connects TRBV4-2 to TRBJ1-2, with TRBD1 matching 9 bases. The CDR3 spans 17 residues. Germline CDR1 is LGHNA and CDR2 is YNFKEQ. J was trimmed by 4 bases and V by 0 bases; bases with no gene match: 9.

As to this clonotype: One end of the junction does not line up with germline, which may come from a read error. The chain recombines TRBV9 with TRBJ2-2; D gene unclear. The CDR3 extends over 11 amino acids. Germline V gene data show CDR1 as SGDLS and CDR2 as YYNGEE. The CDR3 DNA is TGTGTCAGCAGCGTAGCCGGGGAGCTGTTTTTT. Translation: CVSSVAGELFF.

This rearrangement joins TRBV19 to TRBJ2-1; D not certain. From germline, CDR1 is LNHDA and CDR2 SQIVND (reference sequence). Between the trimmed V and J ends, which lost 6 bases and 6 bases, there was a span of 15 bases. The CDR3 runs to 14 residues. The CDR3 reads CASSTPILGNEQFF. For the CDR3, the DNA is TGTGCCAGTAGCACCCCAATTCTGGGCAATGAGCAGTTCTTC.

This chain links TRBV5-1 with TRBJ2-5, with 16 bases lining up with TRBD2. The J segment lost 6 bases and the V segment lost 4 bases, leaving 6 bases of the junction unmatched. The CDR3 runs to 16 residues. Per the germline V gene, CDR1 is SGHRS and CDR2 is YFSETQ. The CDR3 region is CASSPGGLAGGKTQYF. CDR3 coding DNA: TGCGCCAGCAGCCCAGGGGGACTAGCGGGAGGGAAGACCCAGTACTTC.

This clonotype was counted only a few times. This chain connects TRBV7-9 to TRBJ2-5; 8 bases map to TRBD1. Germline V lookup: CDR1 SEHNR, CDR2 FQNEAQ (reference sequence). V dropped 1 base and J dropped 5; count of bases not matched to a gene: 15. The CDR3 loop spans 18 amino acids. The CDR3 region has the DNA TGTGCCAGCAGCTTAGAAGGTCGAGCAGGGGGCTATGAGGAGACCCAGTACTTC. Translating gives CASSLEGRAGGYEETQYF.

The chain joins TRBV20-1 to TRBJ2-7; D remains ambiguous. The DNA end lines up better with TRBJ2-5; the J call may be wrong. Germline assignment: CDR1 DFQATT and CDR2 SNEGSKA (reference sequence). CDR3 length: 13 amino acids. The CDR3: CSARDGGVKTQYF. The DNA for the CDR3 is TGCAGTGCTAGAGATGGCGGCGTAAAGACCCAGTACTTC.

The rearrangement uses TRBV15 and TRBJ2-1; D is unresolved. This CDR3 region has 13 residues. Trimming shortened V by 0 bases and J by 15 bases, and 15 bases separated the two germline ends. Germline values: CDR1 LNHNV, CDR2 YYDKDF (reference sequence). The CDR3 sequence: CATSRDSRSLVFF. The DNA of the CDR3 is TGTGCCACCAGCAGAGATTCTCGGTCCCTCGTGTTCTTC.

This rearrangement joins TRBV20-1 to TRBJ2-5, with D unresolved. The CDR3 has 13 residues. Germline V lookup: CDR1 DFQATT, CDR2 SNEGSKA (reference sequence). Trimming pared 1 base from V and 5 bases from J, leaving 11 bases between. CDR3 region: CSARVQYSETQYF. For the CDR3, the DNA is TGCAGTGCTAGAGTACAGTATTCTGAGACCCAGTACTTC.

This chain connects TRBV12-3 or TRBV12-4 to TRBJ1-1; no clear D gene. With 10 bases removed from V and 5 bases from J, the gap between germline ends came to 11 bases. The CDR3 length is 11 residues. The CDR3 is CATTDGTEAFF. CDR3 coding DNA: TGTGCCACAACGGACGGTACTGAAGCTTTCTTT.

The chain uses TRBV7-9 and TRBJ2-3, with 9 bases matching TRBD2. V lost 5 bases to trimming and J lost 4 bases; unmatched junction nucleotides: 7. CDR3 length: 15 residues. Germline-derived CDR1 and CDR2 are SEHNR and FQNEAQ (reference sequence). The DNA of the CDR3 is TGTGCCAGCAGCCCTATAGCGGGAGCTTCAGATACGCAGTATTTT. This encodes CASSPIAGASDTQYF.

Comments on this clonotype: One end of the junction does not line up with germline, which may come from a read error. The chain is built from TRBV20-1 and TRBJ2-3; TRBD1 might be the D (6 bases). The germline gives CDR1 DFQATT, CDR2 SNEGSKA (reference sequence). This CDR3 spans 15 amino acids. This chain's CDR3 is CSARDPLRGSDTQYF. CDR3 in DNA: TGCAGTGCTAGAGACCCTCTCAGGGGTTCAGACACGCAGTATTTT.

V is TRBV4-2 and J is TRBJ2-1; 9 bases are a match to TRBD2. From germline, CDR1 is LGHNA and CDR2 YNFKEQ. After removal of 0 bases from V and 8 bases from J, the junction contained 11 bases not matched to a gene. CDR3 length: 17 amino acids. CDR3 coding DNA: TGTGCCAGCAGCCAAGATCGGGCGCGGGGGGGCTTCTATGAGCAGTTCTTC. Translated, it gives CASSQDRARGGFYEQFF.

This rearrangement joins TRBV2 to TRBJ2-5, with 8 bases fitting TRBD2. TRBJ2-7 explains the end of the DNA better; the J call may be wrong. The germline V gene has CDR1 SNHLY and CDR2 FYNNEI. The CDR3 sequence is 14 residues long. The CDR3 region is CASSARGTSYEQYF. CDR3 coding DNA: TGTGCCAGCAGTGCGCGTGGGACTAGCTACGAGCAGTACTTC.

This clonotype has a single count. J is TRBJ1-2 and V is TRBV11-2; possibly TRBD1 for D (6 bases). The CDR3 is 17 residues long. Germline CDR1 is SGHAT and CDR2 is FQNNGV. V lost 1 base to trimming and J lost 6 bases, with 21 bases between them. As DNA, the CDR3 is TGTGCCAGCAGCTTAGCTTCTACAGGGATCCTAAGTAATGGCTACACCTTC. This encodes CASSLASTGILSNGYTF.

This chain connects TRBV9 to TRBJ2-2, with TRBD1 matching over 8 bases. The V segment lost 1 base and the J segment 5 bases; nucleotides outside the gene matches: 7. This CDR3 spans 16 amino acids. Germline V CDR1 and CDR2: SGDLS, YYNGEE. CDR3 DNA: TGTGCCAGCAGCGTACTACCGGGACAGGAAACCGGGGAGCTGTTTTTT. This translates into CASSVLPGQETGELFF.

CDR3 amino acids: CASSEGYRTEAFF. The CDR3 region has the DNA TGCGCCAGCAGTGAGGGGTATAGGACTGAAGCTTTCTTT. This chain uses TRBV10-2 with TRBJ1-1; no clear D gene. V shed 2 bases and J shed 5 bases, with 9 bases lying between them. The length of the CDR3 is 13 residues. Germline V CDR1 and CDR2: WSHSY, SAAADI.

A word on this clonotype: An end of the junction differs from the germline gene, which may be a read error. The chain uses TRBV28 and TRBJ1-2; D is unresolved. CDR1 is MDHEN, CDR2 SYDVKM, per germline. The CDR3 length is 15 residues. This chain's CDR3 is CAGSLAPDYNYGYTF. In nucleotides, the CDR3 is TGTGCCGGCAGTTTAGCCCCGGATTACAACTATGGCTACACCTTC.

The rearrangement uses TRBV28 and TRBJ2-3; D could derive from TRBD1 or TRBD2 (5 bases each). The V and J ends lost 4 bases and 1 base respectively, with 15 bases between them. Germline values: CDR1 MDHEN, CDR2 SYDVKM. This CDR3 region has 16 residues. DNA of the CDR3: TGTGCCAGCAGTTCCCCCGGGACGGACGGCACAGATACGCAGTATTTT. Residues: CASSSPGTDGTDTQYF.

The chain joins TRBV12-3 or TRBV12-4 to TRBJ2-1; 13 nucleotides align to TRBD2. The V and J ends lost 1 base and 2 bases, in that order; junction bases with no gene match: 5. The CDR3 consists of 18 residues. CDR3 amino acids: CASSLVRTSGSPYNEQFF. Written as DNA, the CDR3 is TGTGCCAGCAGTTTAGTAAGGACTAGCGGGAGTCCCTACAATGAGCAGTTCTTC.

CDR3 residues: CSVGSGTGLYEQYF. The CDR3 nucleotides read TGCAGCGTCGGTTCCGGGACAGGGCTCTACGAGCAGTACTTC. J is TRBJ2-7 and V is TRBV29-1; 9 nucleotides align to TRBD1. The V gene's germline CDR1 is SQVTM and CDR2 ANQGSEA. Losses at the gene ends were 6 bases for V and 3 bases for J; bases not matched to a gene: 9. This CDR3 contains 14 residues.

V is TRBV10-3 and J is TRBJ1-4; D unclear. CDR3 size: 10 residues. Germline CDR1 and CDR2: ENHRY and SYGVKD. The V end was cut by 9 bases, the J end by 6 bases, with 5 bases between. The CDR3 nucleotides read TGTGCCATGTTTGATGAAAAACTGTTTTTT. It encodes CAMFDEKLFF.

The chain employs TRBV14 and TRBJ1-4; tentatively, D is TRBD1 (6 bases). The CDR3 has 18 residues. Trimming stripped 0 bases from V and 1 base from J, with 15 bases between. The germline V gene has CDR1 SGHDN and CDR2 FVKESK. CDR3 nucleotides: TGTGCCAGCAGCCAAGAAATCAGGGGATTTCTAACTAATGAAAAACTGTTTTTT. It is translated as CASSQEIRGFLTNEKLFF.

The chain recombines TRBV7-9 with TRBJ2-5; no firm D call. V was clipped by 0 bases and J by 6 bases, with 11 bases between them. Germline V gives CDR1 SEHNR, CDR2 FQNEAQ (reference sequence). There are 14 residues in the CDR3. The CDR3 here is CASSLAGLGKTQYF. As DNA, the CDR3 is TGTGCCAGCAGCTTAGCAGGGCTTGGAAAGACCCAGTACTTC. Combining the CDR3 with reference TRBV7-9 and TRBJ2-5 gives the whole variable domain DTGVSQNPRHKITKRGQNVTFRCDPISEHNRLYWYRQTLGQGPEFLTYFQNEAQLEKSRLLSDRFSAERPKGSFSTLEIQRTEQGDSAMYLCASSLAGLGKTQYFGPGTRLLVL.

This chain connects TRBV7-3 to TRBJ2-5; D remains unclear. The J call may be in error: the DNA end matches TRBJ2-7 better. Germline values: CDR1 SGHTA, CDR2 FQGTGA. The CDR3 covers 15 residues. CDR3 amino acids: CASSLDRGFTYEQYF. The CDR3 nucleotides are TGTGCCAGCAGCTTAGATCGCGGCTTTACCTACGAGCAGTACTTC.

The CDR3 DNA is TGTGCCAGCAACGCGGCAGCCGCCTACAATGAGCAGTTCTTC. This codes for CASNAAAAYNEQFF. The chain employs TRBV25-1 and TRBJ2-1; no firm D call. The V gene's germline CDR1 is MGHDK and CDR2 SYGVNS. This CDR3 comprises 14 residues. Trimming cost V 7 bases and J 2 bases, with 12 bases left between them.

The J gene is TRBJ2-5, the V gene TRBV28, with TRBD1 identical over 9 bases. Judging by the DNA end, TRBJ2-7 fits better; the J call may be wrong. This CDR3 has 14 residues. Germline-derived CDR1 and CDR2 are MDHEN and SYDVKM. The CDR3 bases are TGTGCCAGCAGTGAGGGGGACAGGGCCTACGAGCAGTACTTC. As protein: CASSEGDRAYEQYF.

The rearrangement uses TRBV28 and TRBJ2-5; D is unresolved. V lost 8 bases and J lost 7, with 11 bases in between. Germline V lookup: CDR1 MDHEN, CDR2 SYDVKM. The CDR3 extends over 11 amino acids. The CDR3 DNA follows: TGTGCCAGCTCTTGGGGTCCGACCCAGTACTTC. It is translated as CASSWGPTQYF.

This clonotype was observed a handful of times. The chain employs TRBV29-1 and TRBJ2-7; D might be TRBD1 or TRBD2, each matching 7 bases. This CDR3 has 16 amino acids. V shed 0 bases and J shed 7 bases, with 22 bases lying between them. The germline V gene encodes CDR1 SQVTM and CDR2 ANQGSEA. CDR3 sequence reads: CSVEDPRGGGYNEQYF. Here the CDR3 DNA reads TGCAGCGTTGAAGATCCGAGGGGAGGGGGCTACAATGAGCAGTACTTC.